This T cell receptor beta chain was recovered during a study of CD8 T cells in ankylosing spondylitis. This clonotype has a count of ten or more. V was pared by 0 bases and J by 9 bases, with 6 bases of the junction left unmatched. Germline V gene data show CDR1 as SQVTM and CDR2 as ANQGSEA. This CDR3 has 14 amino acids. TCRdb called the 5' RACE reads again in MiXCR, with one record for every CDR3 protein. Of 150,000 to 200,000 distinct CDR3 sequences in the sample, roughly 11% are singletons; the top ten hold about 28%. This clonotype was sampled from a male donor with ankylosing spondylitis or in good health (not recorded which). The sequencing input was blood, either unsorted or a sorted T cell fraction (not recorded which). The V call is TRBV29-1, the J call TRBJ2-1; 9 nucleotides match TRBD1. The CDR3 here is CSVEDQGQGREQFF. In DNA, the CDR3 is TGCAGCGTTGAAGATCAGGGACAGGGACGTGAGCAGTTCTTC.